A selection of T cell receptor beta chains follows, all from one sample in a study of cytomegalovirus exposure and HLA in healthy donors. Generated by immunoSEQ multiplex PCR, the TCRdb table keeps only in-frame clones and is missing some. Its table records about 65,000 clones. The sequenced sample consisted of PBMCs. These receptor sequences come from a boy aged 5-17 years in good health and CMV-seronegative. Each CDR3 is given with its conserved first and last residue. D genes are given only for firm matches.

D gene	J gene	V gene	CDR3 DNA	CDR3 protein
TRBD1	TRBJ1-4	TRBV2	TGTGCCAGCAGTCCCGGGACAGGTCGGGAAAAACTGTTTTTT	CASSPGTGREKLFF
TRBD1	TRBJ2-7	TRBV4-3	TGCGCCAGCAGCCAGGACGGGACAGCCTTCTACGAGCAGTACTTC	CASSQDGTAFYEQYF
TRBD1	TRBJ2-7	TRBV2	TGTGCCAGCAGTGGTACAGGGGGCTTATACGAGCAGTACTTC	CASSGTGGLYEQYF
TRBD2	TRBJ2-7	TRBV5-1	TGCGCCAGCAGCTTAAGCGCGACGGGAGGGTCCTACGAGCAGTACTTC	CASSLSATGGSYEQYF
TRBD1	TRBJ2-5	TRBV7-9	TGTGCCAGCAGCTCCCGGGACAGGGGCCGAGAGACCCAGTACTTC	CASSSRDRGRETQYF
-	TRBJ1-2	TRBV7-2	TGTGCCAGCAGCTTACAGGGAAGTAACTATGGCTACACCTTC	CASSLQGSNYGYTF
TRBD2	TRBJ2-7	TRBV4-1	TGCGCCAGCAGCCAAGAGATGTCCGGGACTAGCGGGGGGGACGAGCAGTACTTC	CASSQEMSGTSGGDEQYF
-	TRBJ1-1	TRBV5-1	TGCGCCAGCAGCGGCAGGGGTGGCACTGAAGCTTTCTTT	CASSGRGGTEAFF
-	TRBJ2-5	TRBV2	TGTGCCAGCAGTGAAATGGCAGGGCAAGAGACCCAGTACTTC	CASSEMAGQETQYF
TRBD2	TRBJ2-1	TRBV4-1	TGCGCCAGCAGCCAGGGACTAGCGGGATACAATGAGCAGTTCTTC	CASSQGLAGYNEQFF
-	TRBJ2-7	TRBV6-1	TGTGCCAGCGTCGAAGGGGGGACAGTCTACGAGCAGTACTTC	CASVEGGTVYEQYF
-	TRBJ1-1	TRBV5-1	TGCGCCAGCAGCTTGGGGGAGAGCACTGAAGCTTTCTTT	CASSLGESTEAFF
-	TRBJ2-3	TRBV10-3	TGTGCCCACGGTGGCCCAGAGGCGGGCGGGACAGATACGCAGTATTTT	CAHGGPEAGGTDTQYF
-	TRBJ2-1	TRBV2	TGTGCCAGCGTGGGAGGAGGGAATCCCTACAATGAGCAGTTCTTC	CASVGGGNPYNEQFF
-	TRBJ2-7	TRBV5-6	TGTGCCAGCAGCTTGGAGCAGGTAGGGGTGGGCGAGCAGTACTTC	CASSLEQVGVGEQYF
-	TRBJ1-1	TRBV4-3	TGCGCCAGCAGCCACACTAGAACGTCTCTGAACACTGAAGCTTTCTTT	CASSHTRTSLNTEAFF
-	TRBJ2-5	TRBV13	TGTGCCAGCAGCCTCAGGAGGCTGGAGGGGACCCAGTACTTC	CASSLRRLEGTQYF
-	TRBJ1-2	TRBV2	TGTGCCAGCAGGCAGGCAGCCGCAACTGGCTACACCTTC	CASRQAAATGYTF
-	TRBJ2-7	TRBV14	TGTGCCAGCAGCCGTAGCCGCGTCGAGCAGTACTTC	CASSRSRVEQYF
TRBD2	TRBJ2-1	TRBV28	TGTGCCAGCAGTTTACGCGGGACTAGCGAACACAATGAGCAGTTCTTC	CASSLRGTSEHNEQFF
-	TRBJ2-7	TRBV4-1	TGCGCCAGCAGCCAAGCCGGGACGGGAGCCGTCTACGAGCAGTACTTC	CASSQAGTGAVYEQYF
TRBD2	TRBJ2-5	TRBV5-1	TGCGCCAGCAGCTTGGAGGGCGGGAGGCAAGAGACCCAGTACTTC	CASSLEGGRQETQYF
-	TRBJ1-5	TRBV9	TGTGCCAGCAGCGTAGTTGACAGCGCGAGCCAGCCCCAGCATTTT	CASSVVDSASQPQHF
-	TRBJ1-6	TRBV5-5	TGTGCCAGCAGCTTGGATGGAGCGGGAAATTCACCCCTCCACTTT	CASSLDGAGNSPLHF
TRBD1	TRBJ2-5	TRBV7-9	TGTGCCAGCAGCTCCCCCGCAGGGGGTAATACGGGCTTGGAGACCCAGTACTTC	CASSSPAGGNTGLETQYF
-	TRBJ2-7	TRBV6-5	TGTGCCAGCAGTTACTCGTCGCCAGGCTACGAGCAGTACTTC	CASSYSSPGYEQYF
-	TRBJ1-2	TRBV4-1	TGCGCCAGCAGCCAAGATCCAGGGAACTATGGCTACACCTTC	CASSQDPGNYGYTF
TRBD2	TRBJ2-1	TRBV6-1	TGTGCCAGCAGGAATAGACTAGCGGGGACGAATGAGCAGTTCTTC	CASRNRLAGTNEQFF
TRBD1	TRBJ1-1	TRBV6-6	TGTGCCAGCAGTTATGAGGGGGCGAGTCGGACTGAAGCTTTCTTT	CASSYEGASRTEAFF